Each of the 28 T cell receptor beta chains below was sequenced from the same sample in a study of regulatory T cells in long-lasting Graves disease. Library construction for TCR beta used iRepertoire HTBI primers and Arm-PCR of CDR3 regions. Using its own MiXCR run on the multiplex PCR reads, TCRdb lists one record per CDR3 protein. This table holds approximately 400,000 distinct CDR3 sequences, approximately 12% found once. Indicated time point: newly diagnosed GD, antithyroid drugs for less than 3 months. Scientists built the TCR library using RNA that was extracted from PBMCs. This sample was also put to use in a study of T cells in Graves' hyperthyroidism and ophthalmopathy.

This specimen consisted of peripheral blood mononuclear cells (PBMCs), obtained at new diagnosis, from a patient treated with antithyroid drugs. These receptor sequences come from a woman between 18 and 29 years old with Graves disease.

In this sample, this clonotype turned up a few times. V is TRBV4-3 and J is TRBJ1-4, with a weak D call TRBD1 (6 bases). This CDR3 is 20 amino acids long. Germline CDR1 is LGHNA and CDR2 is YSLEER. V lost 4 bases and J lost 0, with 24 bases in between. CDR3 loop: CASSRIRDISFGATNEKLFF. The CDR3 nucleotides are TGCGCCAGCAGCCGGATCCGGGACATCTCCTTCGGAGCAACTAATGAAAAACTGTTTTTT.

This clonotype showed up many times. This rearrangement joins TRBV9 to TRBJ2-7, with 8 positions matching TRBD1. From germline, CDR1 is SGDLS and CDR2 YYNGEE. The ends lost 4 bases at V and 3 bases at J; junction bases unmatched: 12. The CDR3 covers 16 residues. CDR3 sequence reads: CASSTRGQGNCYEQYF. CDR3 nucleotides: TGTGCCAGCAGCACTCGCGGACAGGGAAATTGCTACGAGCAGTACTTC. Using reference TRBV9 and TRBJ2-7 for the parts outside the CDR3, the full variable domain is DSGVTQTPKHLITATGQRVTLRCSPRSGDLSVYWYQQSLDQGLQFLIQYYNGEERAKGNILERFSAQQFPDLHSELNLSSLELGDSALYFCASSTRGQGNCYEQYFGPGTRLTVT.

This clonotype turned up a few times. The V call is TRBV6-1, the J call TRBJ1-1, with D maybe TRBD1 (5 bases). The germline V gene encodes CDR1 MNHNS and CDR2 SASEGT. Trimming pared 2 bases from V and 4 bases from J, leaving 11 bases between. The CDR3 loop spans 14 amino acids. The CDR3, as DNA: TGTGCCAGCAGTGAAAGGGACGTAACCACTGAAGCTTTCTTT. Translating gives CASSERDVTTEAFF.

As for this clonotype: This may arise from a read error, as a much more abundant clone is one base away. The rearrangement joins TRBV6-2 or TRBV6-3 to TRBJ1-5; D is ambiguous. The V and J ends lost 6 bases and 0 bases respectively, with 9 bases between them. Germline V CDR1 and CDR2: MNHEY, SVGEGT. The CDR3 runs 14 residues. CDR3 nucleotide sequence: TGTGCCAGCAGCCAATACGGTAGCAATCAGCCCCAGCATTTT. This codes for CASSQYGSNQPQHF.

This clonotype was picked up many times. The J gene is TRBJ2-3, the V gene TRBV10-3; TRBD2 is a possible D gene (6 bases). V lost 4 bases and J 2 bases, leaving 10 bases between the germline ends. This CDR3 has 14 amino acids. From germline, CDR1 is ENHRY and CDR2 SYGVKD. CDR3 amino acids: CAISVSGVTDTQYF. DNA for the CDR3: TGTGCCATCAGTGTATCGGGGGTCACAGATACGCAGTATTTT.

This clonotype was seen repeatedly, ten times or more. V and J are TRBV7-8 and TRBJ2-1; D is undetermined. The V gene lost 3 bases and the J gene lost 10 bases, with 19 bases spanning the gap. This CDR3 is 15 amino acids long. Germline CDR1 reads SGHVS; CDR2 reads FQNEAQ. The CDR3 DNA is TGTGCCAGCAGCTTGGTGCTAAGGGCAGTAAGGGAGCAGTTCTTC. Protein sequence: CASSLVLRAVREQFF.

In its sample, this clonotype was seen many times. The chain links TRBV28 to TRBJ2-3; no definite D call. The CDR3 runs 14 residues. With 3 bases removed from V and 2 bases from J, the gap between germline ends came to 9 bases. CDR1 is MDHEN and CDR2 is SYDVKM in the germline V gene. CDR3 nucleotides: TGTGCCAGCAGTTTCAACTGGGACACAGATACGCAGTATTTT. Translating gives CASSFNWDTDTQYF.

The CDR3 loop is CASSVAAGDHNEQFF. CDR3 DNA sequence: TGTGCCAGCAGTGTAGCAGCGGGGGACCACAATGAGCAGTTCTTC. This chain connects TRBV6-1 to TRBJ2-1; 8 nucleotides align to TRBD2. J was trimmed by 5 bases and V by 4 bases; bases with no gene match: 7. Germline V gene lookup returns CDR1 MNHNS and CDR2 SASEGT. The CDR3 length is 15 residues.

This clonotype was observed many times. The chain couples TRBV12-5 to TRBJ1-2; no clear D gene. The CDR3 sequence is 15 residues long. Trimming took off 3 bases at V and 4 bases at J, with 15 bases between the two ends. The germline V gene encodes CDR1 LGHNT and CDR2 FRNRAP. The CDR3 nucleotides are TGTGCTAGTGGTTTTTTTGTTGGCCAGAGCTATGGCTACACCTTC. Residues: CASGFFVGQSYGYTF.

In this sample, this clonotype turned up many times. The chain recombines TRBV10-3 with TRBJ1-5; the D gene is possibly TRBD1 (5 bases). This CDR3 has 16 amino acids. Germline CDR1 and CDR2: ENHRY and SYGVKD. V lost 0 bases and J 7 bases, leaving 16 bases between the germline ends. In nucleotides, the CDR3 is TGTGCCATCAGTGAGTCATCGGACCTAAAGGGGCAGCCCCAGCATTTT. Its translation is CAISESSDLKGQPQHF.

This clonotype has ten or more counts. The rearrangement links TRBV25-1 to TRBJ2-7; TRBD2 might be the D (5 bases). The CDR3 totals 15 residues. CDR1 is MGHDK and CDR2 is SYGVNS in the germline V gene. Trimming left V 6 bases short and J 5 bases short, with 20 bases between. The chain's CDR3 is CASSPKTGVGDEQYF. The DNA for the CDR3 is TGTGCCAGCAGCCCCAAAACCGGGGTGGGCGACGAGCAGTACTTC.

The chain has TRBV20-1 and TRBJ2-7, with 8 positions matching TRBD1. This CDR3 has 16 residues. After removal of 5 bases from V and 5 bases from J, the junction contained 17 bases not matched to a gene. CDR1 and CDR2 (germline): DFQATT, SNEGSKA (reference sequence). The CDR3 sequence is CSAYDYPGQVVNEQYF. The CDR3 coding sequence is TGCAGTGCTTATGATTATCCGGGACAGGTTGTCAACGAGCAGTACTTC.

The chain joins TRBV7-2 to TRBJ2-3, with no clear D. The V gene's germline CDR1 is SGHTA and CDR2 FQGNSA. This CDR3 is 13 amino acids long. V shed 4 bases and J shed 2 bases, with 7 bases lying between them. CDR3 DNA: TGTGCCAGCAGCTCTATCTACACAGATACGCAGTATTTT. This encodes CASSSIYTDTQYF. Supplemented by reference TRBV7-2 and TRBJ2-3, the full variable domain reads GAGVSQSPSNKVTEKGKDVELRCDPISGHTALYWYRQSLGQGLEFLIYFQGNSAPDKSGLPSDRFSAERTGGSVSTLTIQRTQQEDSAVYLCASSSIYTDTQYFGPGTRLTVL.

This clonotype was counted ten times or more. V usage is TRBV12-3 or TRBV12-4 and J usage is TRBJ1-5, with D hard to call. This CDR3 is built from 12 residues. Trimming took 2 bases from V and 6 from J, leaving 5 bases between them. For the CDR3, the DNA is TGTGCCAGCAGTTTAACGGTTCAGCCCCAGCATTTT. Translated, it gives CASSLTVQPQHF.

This clonotype was counted only a few times. Just one base apart from a much larger clone, this may be a read error. The chain couples TRBV20-1 to TRBJ2-7, with TRBD2 matching 8 bases. Germline CDR1 is DFQATT and CDR2 is SNEGSKA (reference sequence). This CDR3 has 15 amino acids. The CDR3, as DNA: TGCAGTGCTAGGGGTACTAGCGGAAGCTCCTGCGAGCAGTACTTC. It yields the protein CSARGTSGSSCEQYF.

Only a few counts were recorded for this clonotype. The genes are TRBV6-1 and TRBJ2-3; 7 bases agree with TRBD2. Germline values: CDR1 MNHNS, CDR2 SASEGT. CDR3 length equals 13 residues. Trimming cost V 8 bases and J 0 bases; bases outside gene matches: 2. Written as DNA, the CDR3 is TGTGCCAGCCGGGGGGTGAGCACAGATACGCAGTATTTT. Translating gives CASRGVSTDTQYF.

This clonotype was recorded a few times. The rearrangement links TRBV13 to TRBJ1-1; D remains ambiguous. V dropped 5 bases and J dropped 1 base, with 11 bases sitting between them. This CDR3 comprises 14 residues. CDR1 is PRHDT and CDR2 is FYEKMQ in the germline V gene (reference sequence). CDR3 region: CASSPGFRNTEAFF. The CDR3 bases are TGTGCCAGCAGCCCTGGATTTCGGAACACTGAAGCTTTCTTT. Full variable domain (remainder filled in from reference TRBV13 and TRBJ1-1): AAGVIQSPRHLIKEKRETATLKCYPIPRHDTVYWYQQGPGQDPQFLISFYEKMQSDKGSIPDRFSAQQFSDYHSELNMSSLELGDSALYFCASSPGFRNTEAFFGQGTRLTVV.

This clonotype has a handful of counts. The chain recombines TRBV14 with TRBJ1-1, with unresolved D. Trimming stripped 5 bases from V and 5 bases from J, with 15 bases between. From germline, CDR1 is SGHDN and CDR2 FVKESK. This CDR3 has 14 amino acids. The CDR3 reads CASSSIIWGTEAFF. The CDR3 nucleotides are TGTGCCAGCAGCTCCATCATTTGGGGTACTGAAGCTTTCTTT.

This clonotype came up many times. The CDR3 DNA reads as TGTGCCAGCAGTGAAGGAGGGGGGTCTAAAACTGGTTCACCCCTCCACTTT. Its protein is CASSEGGGSKTGSPLHF. This chain joins TRBV2 and TRBJ1-6; weak D call: TRBD1 (6 bases). The V end was cut by 1 base, the J end by 9 bases, with 19 bases between. Germline V gene sequence: CDR1 SNHLY, CDR2 FYNNEI. The CDR3 totals 17 residues.

This clonotype was detected ten times or more. The gene calls are TRBV7-2 and TRBJ2-5; TRBD2 aligns across 14 bases. Germline CDR1 and CDR2: SGHTA and FQGNSA. This CDR3 comprises 16 residues. With V trimmed by 5 bases and J by 4 bases, 6 bases remained unmatched. The CDR3 nucleotides are TGTGCCAGCAGCGGAAGACTAGCGGGAGGGCCAGAGACCCAGTACTTC. It yields the protein CASSGRLAGGPETQYF.

This clonotype showed up just a few times. The gene calls are TRBV19 and TRBJ1-1; perhaps TRBD1 as D (5 bases). The CDR3 runs 13 residues. V was clipped by 6 bases and J by 4 bases, with 12 bases between them. CDR1 LNHDA and CDR2 SQIVND come from the germline V gene (reference sequence). CDR3 loop: CASRAGHPTEAFF. CDR3 nucleotide sequence: TGTGCCAGTAGGGCCGGACACCCCACTGAAGCTTTCTTT.

This clonotype was detected ten times or more. The rearrangement joins TRBV28 to TRBJ1-4; 9 nucleotides agree with TRBD1. Germline V gene data show CDR1 as MDHEN and CDR2 as SYDVKM. This CDR3 spans 15 amino acids. V lost 5 bases and J lost 4; bases outside the gene matches: 5. The CDR3 is CASSPETGGNEKLFF. The DNA of the CDR3 is TGTGCCAGCAGTCCAGAGACAGGGGGTAATGAAAAACTGTTTTTT.

This clonotype was counted ten times or more. This chain connects TRBV30 to TRBJ2-1; D remains unclear. V was clipped by 5 bases and J by 4 bases, with 12 bases between them. CDR3 length: 13 residues. Germline lookup yields CDR1 GTSNPN and CDR2 SVGIG (reference sequence). CDR3: CAWSIDSYNEQFF. In nucleotides, the CDR3 is TGTGCCTGGTCGATCGACTCTTACAATGAGCAGTTCTTC.

This clonotype was picked up many times. This sequence joins TRBV4-2 and TRBJ2-1; D not resolved. Germline CDR1 and CDR2: LGHNA and YNFKEQ. The CDR3 spans 16 residues. V lost 1 base, J lost 6 bases, and 16 bases lay in between. The CDR3 nucleotides read TGTGCCAGCAGCCAAGTGTCCGGAGATCGGAGCAATGAGCAGTTCTTC. Residues: CASSQVSGDRSNEQFF.

This clonotype was recorded many times. The chain links TRBV6-1 to TRBJ2-5; 8 bases align to TRBD2. Germline assignment: CDR1 MNHNS and CDR2 SASEGT. After removal of 8 bases from V and 2 bases from J, the junction contained 4 bases not matched to a gene. The CDR3 totals 13 residues. The CDR3 loop is CASRTSGQETQYF. The CDR3 nucleotides read TGTGCCAGCCGCACTAGCGGACAAGAGACCCAGTACTTC.

This clonotype was seen at least ten times. The rearrangement joins TRBV6-2 or TRBV6-3 to TRBJ2-7; D possibly corresponds to TRBD2 (5 bases). Looked up from germline, CDR1 is MNHEY and CDR2 is SVGEGT. V lost 6 bases, J lost 5 bases, and 11 bases lay in between. The CDR3 length is 12 residues. The CDR3 coding sequence is TGTGCCAGCAGCCTCGGGGTGGACGAGCAGTACTTC. Protein sequence: CASSLGVDEQYF.

Many counts were recorded for this clonotype. Here the CDR3 DNA reads TGTGCCAGCAGCTTGTATGAGGAGACCCAGTACTTC. Its protein is CASSLYEETQYF. This chain connects TRBV5-4 to TRBJ2-5; D is undetermined. The CDR3 contains 12 residues. CDR1 and CDR2 from the germline V gene are SGHNT and YYREEE (reference sequence). The germline V and J ends were trimmed by 1 base and 5 bases, with 6 bases remaining between them.

This clonotype was seen a few times. The rearrangement joins TRBV7-2 to TRBJ2-5, with 11 positions matching TRBD2. With V trimmed by 3 bases and J by 4 bases, 10 bases remained unmatched. CDR1 and CDR2 (germline): SGHTA, FQGNSA. CDR3 length: 17 residues. CDR3 sequence: CASSLVAGGKYRETQYF. In nucleotides, the CDR3 is TGTGCCAGCAGCTTGGTAGCGGGAGGGAAGTACCGAGAGACCCAGTACTTC.